The entry below gives a single T cell receptor (beta chain) sequence along with its context. This clone has only one observation. The antigen it binds to is not known. It has no much larger one-base neighbor in the sample; base qualities were not kept. The data stem from a study of technical replicates of blood from a few donors (dated by TCRdb to about 2017). Receptor amplification or capture employed the immunoSEQ multiplex PCR assay. TCRdb re-hosts the immuneACCESS table, in-frame sequences only. Its copies lack some clones; in the studies checked, an unresolved V gene accounts for under half of them, and the cause for the rest is not known. Recorded for this sample are approximately 75,000 clones; around 97% of them occurred a single time. More than 0.15% of the sample comes from the top ten. The cysteine opens and the phenylalanine closes a CDR3 of 13 amino acids. Left in the record is the CDR3 DNA by itself, 39 bases read in frame from the first base. CDR1 is given as LNHDA and CDR2 as SQIVND, both from the germline V gene (reference sequence). Deletion took 5 bases off V and 6 bases off J, with a span of 11 bases between the germline ends.

The receptor chain draws on TRBV19 and TRBJ1-5; D gene: possibly TRBD1, on 5 matching bases. This receptor was obtained from a human donor in good health. Material: T cells isolated from PBMCs. The CDR3 has the sequence CASSGGVIQPQHF. The sequence in DNA is TGTGCCAGTAGTGGGGGGGTCATTCAGCCCCAGCATTTT.